The 23 T cell receptor beta chains presented below share a single source sample, sequenced in a study of OX40 agonist ivuxolimab in advanced cancers. Clones were read by immunoSEQ multiplex PCR, and TCRdb kept only the in-frame ones, dropping some. The data contain tens of thousands of clones, about 86% of them seen just once; the ten biggest clones take up more than 0.9%. The specimen comprised CD4+ or CD8+ T cells sorted from blood, sampled in a trial of the OX40 agonist ivuxolimab. Receptor source: an adult with an advanced solid tumor such as melanoma, head and neck, liver or kidney cancer.

The gene calls are TRBV6-1 and TRBJ2-3, with D possibly matching TRBD2 (5 bases). In germline, CDR1 is MNHNS, CDR2 SASEGT. V was clipped by 6 bases and J by 6 bases, with 19 bases between them. The CDR3 has 15 residues. The CDR3: CASRGPVASRDTQYF. The DNA for the CDR3 is TGTGCCAGCAGAGGCCCGGTGGCTAGCCGTGATACGCAGTATTTT.

The table lists this clone with a count of one. The chain combines TRBV13 with TRBJ2-3, with TRBD1 matching 8 bases. CDR1 is PRHDT, CDR2 FYEKMQ, per germline (reference sequence). The CDR3 length is 16 residues. With V trimmed by 5 bases and J by 2 bases, 9 bases remained unmatched. The CDR3 nucleotides read TGTGCCAGCAGCCGGACTCCAGGGGGCCACACAGATACGCAGTATTTT. Encoded protein: CASSRTPGGHTDTQYF. Based on the CDR3 plus reference TRBV13 and TRBJ2-3, the full variable domain is AAGVIQSPRHLIKEKRETATLKCYPIPRHDTVYWYQQGPGQDPQFLISFYEKMQSDKGSIPDRFSAQQFSDYHSELNMSSLELGDSALYFCASSRTPGGHTDTQYFGPGTRLTVL.

The rearrangement uses TRBV28 and TRBJ1-1; no firm D call. The V gene lost 1 base and the J gene lost 4 bases, with 13 bases spanning the gap. Germline values: CDR1 MDHEN, CDR2 SYDVKM. This CDR3 contains 15 residues. This CDR3 reads CASSLFLAPGTEAFF. CDR3 coding DNA: TGTGCCAGCAGTTTATTTCTAGCACCGGGCACTGAAGCTTTCTTT.

The chain uses TRBV11-2 and TRBJ1-2; D remains ambiguous. Germline CDR1 reads SGHAT; CDR2 reads FQNNGV. With 5 bases removed from V and 4 bases from J, the gap between germline ends came to 14 bases. The CDR3 is 14 amino acids. CDR3 amino acids: CASSAGIRSYGYTF. In DNA, the CDR3 is TGTGCCAGCAGCGCCGGAATACGGAGCTATGGCTACACCTTC. Full variable domain (remainder filled in from reference TRBV11-2 and TRBJ1-2): EAGVAQSPRYKIIEKRQSVAFWCNPISGHATLYWYQQILGQGPKLLIQFQNNGVVDDSQLPKDRFSAERLKGVDSTLKIQPAKLEDSAVYLCASSAGIRSYGYTFGSGTRLTVV.

This clone was counted a few times. This sequence joins TRBV6-1 and TRBJ1-3; 7 bases agree with TRBD1. This CDR3 contains 16 residues. Looked up from germline, CDR1 is MNHNS and CDR2 is SASEGT. V dropped 4 bases and J dropped 3; count of bases not matched to a gene: 9. This CDR3 is CASSGLTGSNGNTIYF. The CDR3 bases are TGTGCCAGCAGTGGATTGACAGGGTCGAATGGAAACACCATATATTTT.

The V call is TRBV5-1, the J call TRBJ2-7, with 10 bases identical to TRBD2. The CDR3 has 14 amino acids. The junction had 6 bases not matched to a gene; V was cut back by 4 bases and J by 5 bases. Germline loops: CDR1 SGHRS, CDR2 YFSETQ. Here the CDR3 DNA reads TGCGCCAGCAGCGGAAGCGGGAGGGCCGACGAGCAGTACTTC. This gives the protein CASSGSGRADEQYF.

This chain joins TRBV5-8 and TRBJ2-5, with TRBD2 matching over 9 bases. J lost 6 bases, V lost 0 bases, and 6 bases had no gene match. Germline V gene lookup returns CDR1 SGHTS and CDR2 YDEGEE. The CDR3 runs 15 residues. The CDR3 region has the DNA TGTGCCAGCAGCTTGGGCGGGGGGGCCGTAAAGACCCAGTACTTC. Translation: CASSLGGGAVKTQYF.

The V and J genes are TRBV10-1 and TRBJ2-1; maybe TRBD2 (6 bases). The CDR3 totals 12 residues. Germline values: CDR1 WNHNN, CDR2 SYGVQD (reference sequence). The V and J ends lost 3 bases and 9 bases respectively, with 9 bases between them. The CDR3 DNA is TGCGCCAGCAGTGAAGGAGGGACTGAGCAGTTCTTC. It codes for CASSEGGTEQFF.

This sequence joins TRBV11-3 and TRBJ2-3; TRBD2 matches 9 bases. The CDR3 contains 18 residues. Trimming took 5 bases from V and 5 from J; bases not matched to a gene: 17. Looked up from germline, CDR1 is SGHNT and CDR2 is YENEEA. CDR3 sequence: CASSPGAGGLLEGDTQYF. The CDR3 nucleotides read TGTGCCAGCAGCCCCGGTGCGGGGGGGCTCCTGGAGGGAGATACGCAGTATTTT.

V usage is TRBV2 and J usage is TRBJ1-2, with TRBD1 identical over 11 bases. J was trimmed by 3 bases and V by 6 bases; bases with no gene match: 6. Looked up from germline, CDR1 is SNHLY and CDR2 is FYNNEI. CDR3 length equals 15 residues. The CDR3 protein is CASRSDRGPYYGYTF. For the CDR3, the DNA is TGTGCCAGCAGATCGGACAGGGGGCCTTACTATGGCTACACCTTC. Combining the CDR3 with reference TRBV2 and TRBJ1-2 gives the whole variable domain EPEVTQTPSHQVTQMGQEVILRCVPISNHLYFYWYRQILGQKVEFLVSFYNNEISEKSEIFDDQFSVERPDGSNFTLKIRSTKLEDSAMYFCASRSDRGPYYGYTFGSGTRLTVV.

This chain uses TRBV28 with TRBJ2-7, with TRBD2 matching 8 bases. The ends lost 8 bases at V and 0 bases at J; junction bases unmatched: 6. The germline V gene has CDR1 MDHEN and CDR2 SYDVKM. The CDR3 contains 14 residues. Here the CDR3 reads CASLAGSTSYEQYF. Written as DNA, the CDR3 is TGTGCCAGCTTAGCGGGGTCGACCTCCTACGAGCAGTACTTC.

This chain's CDR3 is CASSQEGTGATNEKLFF. The CDR3, as DNA: TGTGCCAGCAGCCAAGAAGGCACCGGGGCAACTAATGAAAAACTGTTTTTT. The chain employs TRBV4-2 and TRBJ1-4; D is uncertain. Germline V CDR1 and CDR2: LGHNA, YNFKEQ. This CDR3 comprises 17 residues. The V end was cut by 0 bases, the J end by 0 bases, with 11 bases between.

Concerning this clone: The same CDR3 is also encoded by other DNA sequences in this sample. This chain uses TRBV6-1 with TRBJ1-2; D uncertain. The CDR3 is 17 amino acids. CDR1 is MNHNS, CDR2 SASEGT, per germline. Trimming stripped 3 bases from V and 3 bases from J, with 20 bases between. In DNA, the CDR3 is TGTGCCAGCAGTGATGGCAGTTTTCGGAGCGTCGACTATGGCTACACCTTC. Protein sequence: CASSDGSFRSVDYGYTF.

The chain couples TRBV9 to TRBJ1-6; D ambiguous. CDR3 size: 16 residues. CDR1 is SGDLS, CDR2 YYNGEE, per germline. V lost 2 bases to trimming and J lost 3 bases, with 12 bases between them. Written as DNA, the CDR3 is TGTGCCAGCAGCGTCGGGAATACTCTCTATAATTCACCCCTCCACTTT. It specifies CASSVGNTLYNSPLHF. Together with reference TRBV9 and TRBJ1-6, the CDR3 gives the full variable domain: DSGVTQTPKHLITATGQRVTLRCSPRSGDLSVYWYQQSLDQGLQFLIQYYNGEERAKGNILERFSAQQFPDLHSELNLSSLELGDSALYFCASSVGNTLYNSPLHFGNGTRLTVT.

The rearrangement joins TRBV5-5 to TRBJ1-5; TRBD1 is a possible D gene (5 bases). Trimming removed 1 base at V and 3 bases at J, with 11 bases between. The V gene's germline CDR1 is SGHKS and CDR2 YYEKEE (reference sequence). There are 15 residues in the CDR3. The CDR3: CASSLRPGNNQPQHF. For the CDR3, the DNA is TGTGCCAGCAGCTTGCGGCCAGGGAACAATCAGCCCCAGCATTTT. Variable domain in full (rest from reference TRBV5-5 and TRBJ1-5): DAGVTQSPTHLIKTRGQQVTLRCSPISGHKSVSWYQQVLGQGPQFIFQYYEKEERGRGNFPDRFSARQFPNYSSELNVNALLLGDSALYLCASSLRPGNNQPQHFGDGTRLSIL.

The V and J genes are TRBV7-9 and TRBJ1-4; D is ambiguous. Germline V lookup: CDR1 SEHNR, CDR2 FQNEAQ (reference sequence). V was shortened by 7 bases and J by 12 bases, with 18 bases between the two germline ends. The CDR3 totals 13 residues. The CDR3 sequence is CASTDTVKRELFF. The CDR3 DNA reads as TGTGCCAGCACCGATACAGTGAAGCGAGAACTGTTTTTT.

This rearrangement joins TRBV18 to TRBJ2-2; 8 bases align to TRBD1. Per germline, CDR1 KGHSH and CDR2 LQKENI. The V gene end was trimmed by 1 base and the J gene end by 0 bases; junction bases not matched to a gene: 1. The CDR3 extends over 16 amino acids. In DNA, the CDR3 is TGTGCCAGCTCACCACGACAGGGGTCGAACACCGGGGAGCTGTTTTTT. This sequence encodes CASSPRQGSNTGELFF.

This chain links TRBV7-2 with TRBJ2-7; possibly TRBD1 for D (5 bases). This CDR3 contains 13 residues. Trimming removed 4 bases from V and 8 bases from J, with 15 bases in between. Looked up from germline, CDR1 is SGHTA and CDR2 is FQGNSA. CDR3 nucleotide sequence: TGTGCCAGCAGCTCTGGGGCCAACAAGAAGCAGTACTTC. This encodes CASSSGANKKQYF.

The V call is TRBV30, the J call TRBJ1-5; D is perhaps TRBD1 (5 bases). Germline values: CDR1 GTSNPN, CDR2 SVGIG (reference sequence). Trimming stripped 2 bases from V and 4 bases from J, with 9 bases between. The CDR3 totals 13 residues. CDR3 protein: CAWSPQGNQPQHF. The CDR3 DNA sequence: TGTGCCTGGAGTCCGCAGGGAAATCAGCCCCAGCATTTT.

V usage is TRBV7-7 and J usage is TRBJ2-1; TRBD1 agrees at 8 bases. The V gene's germline CDR1 is SSHAT and CDR2 FNYEAQ (reference sequence). Trimming took 2 bases from V and 5 from J; bases not matched to a gene: 11. This CDR3 is built from 17 residues. The CDR3 here is CASSLKISGTGNNEQFF. The CDR3 DNA is TGTGCCAGCAGCTTAAAGATCTCCGGGACAGGAAACAATGAGCAGTTCTTC.

V usage is TRBV6-1 and J usage is TRBJ1-2; 8 nucleotides line up with TRBD1. CDR1 is MNHNS and CDR2 is SASEGT in the germline V gene. J gave up 6 bases and V 3 bases, and 3 bases lay outside the gene matches. The length of the CDR3 is 13 residues. DNA for the CDR3: TGTGCCAGCAGTGAGCAGGGGGCTGATGGCTACACCTTC. Amino acid sequence: CASSEQGADGYTF.

This clone was picked up one time. The V call is TRBV5-6, the J call TRBJ2-5; D not resolved. This CDR3 region has 14 residues. The germline V gene encodes CDR1 SGHDT and CDR2 YYEEEE. Deletions cut 0 bases from V and 2 bases from J, with 8 bases between. For the CDR3, the DNA is TGTGCCAGCAGCTTGGGTTGGCCTCAAGAGACCCAGTACTTC. Amino acid sequence: CASSLGWPQETQYF.

The gene calls are TRBV7-9 and TRBJ2-1, with TRBD2 matching 12 bases. This CDR3 is 16 amino acids long. The junction had 13 bases not matched to a gene; V was cut back by 5 bases and J by 11 bases. Germline V lookup: CDR1 SEHNR, CDR2 FQNEAQ (reference sequence). The CDR3 sequence: CASSTTSGGGSGKQFF. The CDR3 bases are TGTGCCAGCAGCACGACTAGCGGGGGAGGTTCGGGGAAGCAGTTCTTC.